A selection of T cell receptor beta chains follows, all from one sample in a study of spatial heterogeneity in lung cancer. MiXCR was run by TCRdb on the 5' RACE reads, yielding one entry per CDR3 protein. This table holds 3,200 or so distinct CDR3 sequences, under 6.5% found once. The sample was lung tumor tissue, taken at surgery. All receptors come from a male donor with early-stage non-small cell lung cancer. CDR3s include the opening cysteine and the closing phenylalanine or tryptophan. A D gene is named only where the DNA matches it firmly. The size of a clone is reported for some rows only, either as once, few or many, or as a class for expanded clones.

TRBV28	.	TRBJ1-1	.	TGTGCCACCCGGACCCTGGGCACTGAAGCTTTCTTT	CATRTLGTEAFF
TRBV5-4	.	TRBJ2-5	TRBD1	TGTGCCAGCAGCTCGTTACAGGGCGCAGGGGGCCAAGAGACCCAGTACTTC	CASSSLQGAGGQETQYF
TRBV4-3	medium-sized	TRBJ1-1	.	TGCGCCAGCAGCCAAGCGACCGGGGGGTCATTGGTCACTGAAGCTTTCTTT	CASSQATGGSLVTEAFF
TRBV7-9	medium-sized	TRBJ2-3	.	TGTGCCAGCAGCTTAGGTAGCGGACGCACAGATACGCAGTATTTT	CASSLGSGRTDTQYF
TRBV20-1	medium-sized	TRBJ2-7	.	TGCAGTGCCCGAGGGGGGCAGGTTCTACACGAGCAGTACTTC	CSARGGQVLHEQYF
TRBV7-2	large	TRBJ2-4	TRBD2	TGTGCCAGCAGCAGCCGGGGAGCGGGGGGTGATGCCAAAAACATTCAGTACTTC	CASSSRGAGGDAKNIQYF
TRBV5-4	medium-sized	TRBJ2-7	TRBD2	TGTGCCAGCAGCTCGAAAGACGCTAGCGGGGGAAACTACGAGCAGTACTTC	CASSSKDASGGNYEQYF
TRBV30	few	TRBJ2-7	.	TGTGCCTGGAGTTGGGCAGACTACGAGCAGTACTTC	CAWSWADYEQYF
TRBV29-1	many	TRBJ2-7	TRBD1	TGCAGCGTTGAAGGACAGGGAACAGACGAGCAGTACTTC	CSVEGQGTDEQYF
TRBV24-1	.	TRBJ2-1	.	TGTGCCACCAGTAGCGAGCGGGTAAGGGGACATGAGCAGTTCTTC	CATSSERVRGHEQFF
TRBV5-1	medium-sized	TRBJ2-2	TRBD2	TGCGCCAGCAGCCTGCTAGCGGGAGGGAACACCGGGGAGCTGTTTTTT	CASSLLAGGNTGELFF
TRBV6-6	medium-sized	TRBJ2-5	TRBD2	TGTGCCAGCAGCTACCCGACTAGCGGGAACCCTCGGGGACAAGAGACCCAGTACTTC	CASSYPTSGNPRGQETQYF
TRBV29-1	many	TRBJ2-3	TRBD2	TGCAGCGTTGTAGGCGGGAGCTCAGATACGCAGTATTTT	CSVVGGSSDTQYF
TRBV18	few	TRBJ1-1	TRBD1	TGTGCCAGCTCACCGGACAGGGATTTGAACACTGAAGCTTTCTTT	CASSPDRDLNTEAFF
TRBV20-1	large	TRBJ2-7	TRBD2	TGCAGTGCTAGAGATCCTAGCGGGACGTCCTACGAGCAGTACTTC	CSARDPSGTSYEQYF
TRBV7-2	medium-sized	TRBJ2-5	.	TGTGCCAGCAGTTCAGGACGGGTAACAAAGACCCAGTACTTC	CASSSGRVTKTQYF
TRBV7-7	.	TRBJ2-5	.	TGTGCCAGCAGCTCCTCAGACTGGTCCGGGGAGACCCAGTACTTC	CASSSSDWSGETQYF
TRBV29-1	many	TRBJ2-1	TRBD2	TGCAGCGTAACCCGACTAGCCGATGAGCAGTTCTTC	CSVTRLADEQFF
TRBV4-1	once	TRBJ2-7	TRBD2	TGCGCCAGCAGCCCAGGAGGGCGACTAGCCTTCTACGAGCAGTACTTC	CASSPGGRLAFYEQYF
TRBV15	few	TRBJ2-7	.	TGTGTCACCAGCAGAGAAGAAGGGTACTACGAGCAGTACTTC	CVTSREEGYYEQYF
TRBV28	medium-sized	TRBJ1-1	.	TGTGCCACAACTTTGAACACTGAAGCTTTCTTT	CATTLNTEAFF
TRBV7-6	few	TRBJ1-5	TRBD1	TGTGCCAGCAGCTTGGGACAGGCCGGCAAGGGCAATCAGCCCCAGCATTTT	CASSLGQAGKGNQPQHF
TRBV20-1	medium-sized	TRBJ2-2	TRBD1	TGCAGTGCTAGTGTACGGGACAGGGTCCCCGGGGAGCTGTTTTTT	CSASVRDRVPGELFF
TRBV6-1	few	TRBJ1-5	.	TGTGCCAGCAGTGAGCTAAAGGGTCAGCCCCAGCATTTT	CASSELKGQPQHF
TRBV7-9	medium-sized	TRBJ2-3	.	TGTGCCAGCAGCTTCGGCCCATTGATGTATTTT	CASSFGPLMYF
TRBV5-1	medium-sized	TRBJ2-5	.	TGCGCCAGCAGCTCGGGCATCGGGACTTTTCAAGAGACCCAGTACTTC	CASSSGIGTFQETQYF
TRBV12-3/TRBV12-4	medium-sized	TRBJ2-1	.	TGTGCCAGCAGTTTGAGACTATTATCTAATGAGCAGTTCTTC	CASSLRLLSNEQFF
TRBV29-1	medium-sized	TRBJ1-2	.	TGCAGCGTTATCCAGGCAAATGGCTACACCTTC	CSVIQANGYTF
TRBV11-2	medium-sized	TRBJ2-7	TRBD1	TGTGCCAGCAGCTCTAAGACAGGGACCCACTACGAGCAGTACTTC	CASSSKTGTHYEQYF
TRBV7-2	medium-sized	TRBJ2-3	.	TGTGCCAGCACCAATACAGATACGCAGTATTTT	CASTNTDTQYF
TRBV18	medium-sized	TRBJ2-2	.	TGTGCCAGCTCACCGCGGGATACCGGGGAGCTGTTTTTT	CASSPRDTGELFF
TRBV5-1	.	TRBJ1-1	.	TGCGCCAGCAGCTTGGAGTCCATCGGGGGCAACACTGAAGCTTTCTTT	CASSLESIGGNTEAFF
TRBV29-1	.	TRBJ1-2	.	TGCAGCGTTCGTGCGGTTAGCTATGGCTACACCTTC	CSVRAVSYGYTF